This record covers a single TCR beta chain. Antigen unknown. This sample is drawn from a study of T cell responses to AZD1222 COVID-19 vaccine. The wider study: Whether given at about 4 or about 12 weeks, second doses were pooled.

Assay used: immunoSEQ multiplex PCR; TCRdb lists only in-frame clones, some missing. Of 110,000 to 150,000 clones in the sample, over 90% were seen once. Trimming cost V 0 bases and J 4 bases, with 11 bases left between them. The CDR3 has 15 amino acids. Per the germline V gene, CDR1 is SGHDT and CDR2 is YYEEEE. Regarding the study as a whole: The breadth and depth of Spike-specific TCRs increased once two AZD1222 doses had been given. Most donors were white British and more were female, and clonal diversity was possibly underestimated.

The TCR sequence derives from an adult in good health. The sample here was peripheral blood, taken on day 0 of AZD1222 vaccination. The rearrangement uses TRBV5-6 and TRBJ1-5, with D tentatively TRBD1 (6 bases). The DNA of the CDR3 is TGTGCCAGCAGCTTGGTAGGGGACATTAATCAGCCCCAGCATTTT. It is translated as CASSLVGDINQPQHF.